This note documents a single T cell receptor (beta chain) sequence. Its antigen is as yet unknown. Diagnoses were established from clinical symptoms, serum thyroxine, TRAb, thyroid ultrasound and orbital computed tomography. Germline-derived CDR1 and CDR2 are SQVTM and ANQGSEA. Trimming pared 8 bases from V and 7 bases from J, leaving 17 bases between. CDR3 length equals 12 residues. Amplification of TCR beta CDR3 regions used RNA transcripts. HTBI primers were used in a first-round RT-PCR, which preceded a second-round multiplex PCR. TCRdb used MiXCR to reprocess the multiplex PCR reads, holding one entry per CDR3 protein. Among over a million distinct CDR3 sequences listed, 35% to 40% were seen once. The source of the sample is a study of Graves' ophthalmopathy and Graves' hyperthyroidism. Turning to the study itself: Hyperthyroidism showing no ophthalmopathy within 18 months of follow-up was stable. Study-level results: Also, most clonotypes expanded in the thyroid above 0.001 frequency appeared in blood. Ophthalmopathy progression cases were predicted by the model with 70% to 71% sensitivity and 72.22% specificity.

This chain joins TRBV29-1 and TRBJ1-2, with D unclear. The sample comprised peripheral blood or thyroid tissue (not recorded which). This receptor was obtained from an adult man with Graves' hyperthyroidism. CDR3: CSQDLGFAGYTF. The CDR3 DNA follows: TGCAGCCAAGATTTAGGGTTTGCTGGCTACACCTTC.